Listed here is a single T cell receptor beta chain. Its antigen is unidentified. This sample was taken from a study of cytomegalovirus exposure and HLA in healthy donors. The PCR employed 60 Vbeta primers together with 13 Jbeta primers. Data came from immunoSEQ multiplex PCR; TCRdb stores just in-frame clones and leaves some out. Among approximately 100,000 clones listed, over 70% were seen once. The ends were cut back, 0 bases at V and 5 bases at J, with 20 bases in the middle. This CDR3 comprises 17 residues. Germline V gene data show CDR1 as LGHNA and CDR2 as YSLEER. Study-wide results and limits: Generally TCR sequences proved uncommon, though certain public TCRs appeared in numerous donors.

Participants comprised healthy donors of bone marrow. The sequencing input was PBMCs. The sequence was collected from a man aged 50 to 59 in good health and CMV-seronegative. The V gene is TRBV4-3, the J gene TRBJ2-7, with D possibly matching TRBD1 (5 bases). The CDR3 nucleotides read TGCGCCAGCAGCCAAGAAGTCCGGGCGGCAGGGTTCCACGAGCAGTACTTC. Translation gives CASSQEVRAAGFHEQYF.